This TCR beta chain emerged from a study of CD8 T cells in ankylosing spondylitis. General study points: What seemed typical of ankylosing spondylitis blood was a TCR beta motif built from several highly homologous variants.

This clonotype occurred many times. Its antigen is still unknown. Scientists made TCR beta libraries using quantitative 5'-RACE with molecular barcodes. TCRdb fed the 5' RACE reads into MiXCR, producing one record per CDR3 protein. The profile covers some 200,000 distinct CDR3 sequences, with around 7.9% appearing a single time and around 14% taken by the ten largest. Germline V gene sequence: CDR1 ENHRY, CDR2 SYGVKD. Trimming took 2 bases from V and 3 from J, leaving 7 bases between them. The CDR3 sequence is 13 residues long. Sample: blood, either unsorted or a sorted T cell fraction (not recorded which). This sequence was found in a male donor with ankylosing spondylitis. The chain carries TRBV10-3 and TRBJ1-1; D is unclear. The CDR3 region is CAISETVDTEAFF. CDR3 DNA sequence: TGTGCCATCAGTGAGACAGTCGACACTGAAGCTTTCTTT.